One and the same sample provided the 10 T cell receptor beta chains below, sequenced in a study of blood T cell repertoires in COVID-19. Method: immunoSEQ multiplex PCR; TCRdb's copy keeps in-frame clones and lacks some. This table has fewer than 350,000 clones, approximately 90% appearing once. What was sequenced was PBMCs or T cells enriched from blood (not recorded which). The source of these receptors is a woman aged 60-75 years in a cohort exposed to, infected with or recovered from COVID-19 (not recorded which).

The chain employs TRBV29-1 and TRBJ1-4, with D uncertain. The V end was cut by 8 bases, the J end by 0 bases, with 13 bases between. CDR1 and CDR2 from the germline V gene are SQVTM and ANQGSEA. The CDR3 extends over 14 amino acids. CDR3 nucleotides: TGCAGCATCGGGTCGGGGTCAACTAATGAAAAACTGTTTTTT. Translating gives CSIGSGSTNEKLFF. The variable domain in full, with the rest retrieved from reference TRBV29-1 and TRBJ1-4, is SAVISQKPSRDICQRGTSLTIQCQVDSQVTMMFWYRQQPGQSLTLIATANQGSEATYESGFVIDKFPISRPNLTFSTLTVSNMSPEDSSIYLCSIGSGSTNEKLFFGSGTQLSVL.

The chain has TRBV3-1 (or the pseudogene TRBV3-2) and TRBJ2-7, with 7 bases matching TRBD2. The germline V gene encodes CDR1 LGHDT and CDR2 YNNKEL (reference sequence). The CDR3 runs to 15 residues. J gave up 3 bases and V 0 bases, and 5 bases lay outside the gene matches. The CDR3 nucleotides are TGTGCCAGCAGCCAAGATTGGGGACTACTCTACGAGCAGTACTTC. This sequence encodes CASSQDWGLLYEQYF.

The chain employs TRBV29-1 and TRBJ1-1; D is undetermined. There are 13 residues in the CDR3. Germline V gives CDR1 SQVTM, CDR2 ANQGSEA. The V end was cut by 4 bases, the J end by 0 bases, with 9 bases between. The CDR3 sequence: CSVVMSLNTEAFF. CDR3 sequence (DNA): TGCAGCGTTGTAATGTCTTTGAACACTGAAGCTTTCTTT.

This chain joins TRBV5-1 and TRBJ2-2; 12 bases fit TRBD2. CDR1 and CDR2 (germline): SGHRS, YFSETQ. With V trimmed by 0 bases and J by 4 bases, 7 bases remained unmatched. The CDR3 sequence is 18 residues long. Here the CDR3 reads CASSLVASGRGGTGELFF. CDR3 DNA: TGCGCCAGCAGCTTGGTAGCTAGCGGGAGGGGCGGCACCGGGGAGCTGTTTTTT.

The chain combines TRBV7-2 with TRBJ1-6, with D maybe TRBD1 (5 bases). CDR1 and CDR2 from the germline V gene are SGHTA and FQGNSA. The CDR3 runs to 13 residues. The ends were cut back, 1 base at V and 12 bases at J, with 10 bases in the middle. CDR3 amino acids: CASSLGQNIPLHF. The CDR3, as DNA: TGTGCCAGCAGCTTAGGACAGAATATACCCCTCCACTTT.

Here the CDR3 DNA reads TGTGCCAGCAGCGCAGACCCCGGGACAGCGTACAATGAGCAGTTCTTC. Translation gives CASSADPGTAYNEQFF. The V and J genes are TRBV7-9 and TRBJ2-1; TRBD1 matches at 7 bases. The CDR3 consists of 16 residues. Germline assignment: CDR1 SEHNR and CDR2 FQNEAQ (reference sequence). The J segment lost 4 bases and the V segment lost 5 bases, leaving 11 bases of the junction unmatched.

This chain uses TRBV30 with TRBJ2-7; TRBD1 agrees at 8 bases. CDR3 length equals 14 residues. Trimming at V came to 3 bases and at J to 5 bases, leaving 9 bases not matched to a gene. The germline V gene encodes CDR1 GTSNPN and CDR2 SVGIG (reference sequence). In DNA, the CDR3 is TGTGCCTGGAGAAAGACAGGGGTCATCAACGAGCAGTACTTC. It yields the protein CAWRKTGVINEQYF.

The V call is TRBV2, the J call TRBJ2-3, with D uncertain. This CDR3 is built from 13 residues. CDR1 SNHLY and CDR2 FYNNEI come from the germline V gene. Between the trimmed V and J ends, which lost 4 bases and 1 base, there was a span of 6 bases. The CDR3 here is CASSAVRTDTQYF. In nucleotides, the CDR3 is TGTGCCAGCAGTGCTGTTCGCACAGATACGCAGTATTTT.

The V and J genes are TRBV6-1 and TRBJ1-5, with TRBD1 matching 10 bases. CDR3 length: 16 amino acids. Germline V gene data show CDR1 as MNHNS and CDR2 as SASEGT. V lost 4 bases to trimming and J lost 0 bases; unmatched junction nucleotides: 3. CDR3 sequence (DNA): TGTGCCAGCAGTGGCCGGACAGGGGGTAGCAATCAGCCCCAGCATTTT. Protein product: CASSGRTGGSNQPQHF.

The chain employs TRBV28 and TRBJ2-1; 8 bases map to TRBD2. V dropped 5 bases and J dropped 7; count of bases not matched to a gene: 10. Germline assignment: CDR1 MDHEN and CDR2 SYDVKM. This CDR3 contains 15 residues. CDR3: CASSTPGASGNEQFF. The CDR3 region has the DNA TGTGCCAGCAGTACCCCCGGGGCTAGCGGGAATGAGCAGTTCTTC.